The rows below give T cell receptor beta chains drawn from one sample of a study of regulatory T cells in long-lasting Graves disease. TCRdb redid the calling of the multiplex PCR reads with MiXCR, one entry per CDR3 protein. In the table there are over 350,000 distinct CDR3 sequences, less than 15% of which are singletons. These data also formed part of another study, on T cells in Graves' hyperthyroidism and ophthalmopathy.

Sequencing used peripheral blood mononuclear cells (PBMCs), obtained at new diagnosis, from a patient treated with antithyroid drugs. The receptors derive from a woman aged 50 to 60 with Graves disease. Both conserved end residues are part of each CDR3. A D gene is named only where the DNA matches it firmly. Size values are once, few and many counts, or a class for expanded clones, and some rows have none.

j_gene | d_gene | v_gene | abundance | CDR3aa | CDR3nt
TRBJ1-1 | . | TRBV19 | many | CASKTGGGTEAFF | TGTGCCAGTAAAACAGGCGGCGGCACTGAAGCTTTCTTT
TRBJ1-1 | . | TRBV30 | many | CAWRPTGLNTEAFF | TGTGCCTGGAGACCAACAGGGTTGAACACTGAAGCTTTCTTT
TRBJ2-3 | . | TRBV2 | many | CASSDAGFGGTDTQYF | TGTGCCAGCAGTGACGCAGGGTTTGGGGGGACAGATACGCAGTATTTT
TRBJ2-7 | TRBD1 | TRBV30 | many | CAWSPGYRGYEQYF | TGTGCCTGGAGTCCCGGATACAGGGGTTACGAGCAGTACTTC
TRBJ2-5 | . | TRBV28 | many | CASRERFQETQYF | TGTGCCAGCAGGGAGAGATTCCAAGAGACCCAGTACTTC
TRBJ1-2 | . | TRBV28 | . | CASSSGQSDYGYTF | TGTGCCAGCAGTTCGGGACAATCCGACTATGGCTACACCTTC
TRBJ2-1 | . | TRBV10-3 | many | CAISGSAGNYNEQFF | TGTGCCATCAGTGGCTCTGCAGGGAATTACAATGAGCAGTTCTTC
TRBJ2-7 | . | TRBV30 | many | CAWRRSGVSYEQYF | TGTGCCTGGAGGAGGTCGGGGGTCTCCTACGAGCAGTACTTC
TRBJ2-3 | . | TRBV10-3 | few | CAIRGAGGYTDTQYF | TGTGCCATCAGAGGAGCCGGAGGATACACAGATACGCAGTATTTT
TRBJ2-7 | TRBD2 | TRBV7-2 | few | CASSLAGLAGVGYEQYF | TGTGCCAGCAGCTTAGCGGGTCTAGCGGGAGTGGGCTACGAGCAGTACTTC
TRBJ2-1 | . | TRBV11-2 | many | CASSLVRPNEQFF | TGTGCCAGCAGCTTAGTACGCCCCAATGAGCAGTTCTTC
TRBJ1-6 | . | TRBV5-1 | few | CASSPGVTVSPLHF | TGCGCCAGCAGCCCAGGGGTAACTGTTTCACCCCTCCACTTT
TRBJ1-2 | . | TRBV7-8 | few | CASSRRARGPNYGYTF | TGTGCCAGCAGCCGCAGGGCGAGGGGCCCTAACTATGGCTACACCTTC
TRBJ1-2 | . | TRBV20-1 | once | CSSGIGSYGYTF | TGCAGTTCAGGGATCGGGAGCTATGGCTACACCTTC
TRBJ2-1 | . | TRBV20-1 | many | CSARDQGGKATYNEQFF | TGCAGTGCTAGAGACCAGGGGGGCAAGGCAACCTACAATGAGCAGTTCTTC
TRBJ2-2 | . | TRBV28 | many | CASRPYTGELFF | TGTGCCAGCAGGCCCTACACCGGGGAGCTGTTTTTT
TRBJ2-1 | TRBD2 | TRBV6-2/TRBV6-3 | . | CASSGYGTSGRNEQFF | TGTGCCAGCAGTGGATACGGGACTAGCGGGAGGAATGAGCAGTTCTTC
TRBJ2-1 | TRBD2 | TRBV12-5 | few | CASGLTIGGDGEQFF | TGTGCTAGTGGTTTGACTATCGGGGGGGACGGTGAGCAGTTCTTC
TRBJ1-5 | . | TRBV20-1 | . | CSAREPRNNQPQHF | TGCAGTGCTAGAGAACCGAGAAATAATCAGCCCCAGCATTTT
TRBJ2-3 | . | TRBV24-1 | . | CATSDAGQPTDTQYF | TGTGCCACCAGTGATGCGGGACAGCCAACAGATACGCAGTATTTT
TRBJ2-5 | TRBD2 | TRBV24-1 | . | CATSDSSGFQETQYF | TGTGCCACCAGTGATTCTAGCGGGTTCCAAGAGACCCAGTACTTC
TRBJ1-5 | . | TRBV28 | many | CASSSGNSNQPQHF | TGTGCCAGCAGTTCCGGAAATAGCAATCAGCCCCAGCATTTT
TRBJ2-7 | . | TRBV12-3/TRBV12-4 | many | CASSRDSYSYEQYF | TGTGCCAGCAGCCGGGACTCATACTCCTACGAGCAGTACTTC
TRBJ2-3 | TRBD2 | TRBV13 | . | CASSQRGLAGEGTQYF | TGTGCCAGCAGCCAACGAGGACTAGCGGGAGAGGGTACGCAGTATTTT
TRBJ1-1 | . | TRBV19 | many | CASSVGHMNTEAFF | TGTGCCAGTAGTGTGGGACATATGAACACTGAAGCTTTCTTT
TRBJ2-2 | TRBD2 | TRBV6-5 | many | CASSYSTGGPGELFF | TGTGCCAGCAGTTACTCGACGGGAGGGCCCGGGGAGCTGTTTTTT
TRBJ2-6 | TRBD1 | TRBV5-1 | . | CASSLVGTGAYSGANVLTF | TGCGCCAGCAGCTTGGTCGGGACAGGGGCCTACTCTGGGGCCAACGTCCTGACTTTC